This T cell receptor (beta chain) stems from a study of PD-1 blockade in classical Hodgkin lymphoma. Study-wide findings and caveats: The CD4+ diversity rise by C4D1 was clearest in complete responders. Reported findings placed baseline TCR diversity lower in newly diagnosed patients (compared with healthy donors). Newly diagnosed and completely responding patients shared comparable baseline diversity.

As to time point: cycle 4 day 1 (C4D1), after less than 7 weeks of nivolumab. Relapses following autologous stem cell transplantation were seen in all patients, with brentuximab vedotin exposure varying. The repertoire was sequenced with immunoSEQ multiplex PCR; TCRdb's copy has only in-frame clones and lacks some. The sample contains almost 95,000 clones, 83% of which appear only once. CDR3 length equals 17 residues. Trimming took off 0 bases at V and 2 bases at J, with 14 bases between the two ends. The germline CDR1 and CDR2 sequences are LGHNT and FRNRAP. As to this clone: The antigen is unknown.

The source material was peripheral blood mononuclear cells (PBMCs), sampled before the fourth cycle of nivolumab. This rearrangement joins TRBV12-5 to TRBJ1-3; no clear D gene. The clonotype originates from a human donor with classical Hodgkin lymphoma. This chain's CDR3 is CASGLVVTASTGNTIYF. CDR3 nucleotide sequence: TGTGCTAGTGGTTTGGTGGTTACAGCTTCAACTGGAAACACCATATATTTT.